The subject of this entry is one T cell receptor (beta chain). J gave up 6 bases and V 4 bases, and 4 bases lay outside the gene matches. CDR3 size: 15 residues. The germline V gene encodes CDR1 KGHSH and CDR2 LQKENI. These data are taken from a study of blood T cell repertoires in COVID-19. Background on the study: Collection of acute and convalescent COVID-19 samples took place in the United States, Italy and Spain.

The Seattle patients joined while their infection was active and were tracked longitudinally afterward. This table comes from immunoSEQ multiplex PCR, and its TCRdb copy is limited to in-frame clones, with some not included. The sample has 120,000 or so clones, 81% seen once. The V gene is TRBV18, the J gene TRBJ2-2, with 11 bases lining up with TRBD1. The TCR sequence derives from a man aged 25 to 40 with COVID-19, enrolled during active disease. The sample taken for sequencing was peripheral blood. CDR3 sequence reads: CASSLPGQGAGELFF. CDR3 bases: TGTGCCAGCTCACTACCGGGACAGGGGGCCGGGGAGCTGTTTTTT.